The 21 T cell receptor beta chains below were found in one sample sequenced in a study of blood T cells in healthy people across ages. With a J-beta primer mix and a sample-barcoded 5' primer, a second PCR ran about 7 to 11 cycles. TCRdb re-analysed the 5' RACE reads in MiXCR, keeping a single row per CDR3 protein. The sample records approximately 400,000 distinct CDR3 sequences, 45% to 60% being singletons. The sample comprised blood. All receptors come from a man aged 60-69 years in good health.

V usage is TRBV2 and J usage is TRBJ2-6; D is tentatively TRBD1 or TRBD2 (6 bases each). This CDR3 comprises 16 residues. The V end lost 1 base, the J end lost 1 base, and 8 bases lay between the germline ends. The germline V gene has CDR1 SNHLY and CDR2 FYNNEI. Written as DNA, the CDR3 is TGTGCCAGCAGTGAAGAAGGGGGGTCTGGGGCCAACGTCCTGACTTTC. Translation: CASSEEGGSGANVLTF.

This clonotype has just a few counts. In DNA form, the CDR3 reads TGTGCCAGCAGCTTAGCGCATTCGACTAGCTTCTACAATGAGCAGTTCTTC. Amino acids: CASSLAHSTSFYNEQFF. The chain couples TRBV7-2 to TRBJ2-1; 7 bases are shared with TRBD2. Germline CDR1 and CDR2: SGHTA and FQGNSA. The ends lost 0 bases at V and 3 bases at J; junction bases unmatched: 8. The CDR3 totals 17 residues.

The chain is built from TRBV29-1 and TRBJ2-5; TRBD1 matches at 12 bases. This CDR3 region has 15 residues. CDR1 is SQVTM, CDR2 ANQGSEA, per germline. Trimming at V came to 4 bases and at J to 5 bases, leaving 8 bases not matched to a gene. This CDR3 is CSVVPGTGGRETQYF. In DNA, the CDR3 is TGCAGCGTTGTCCCTGGGACAGGGGGCAGGGAGACCCAGTACTTC.

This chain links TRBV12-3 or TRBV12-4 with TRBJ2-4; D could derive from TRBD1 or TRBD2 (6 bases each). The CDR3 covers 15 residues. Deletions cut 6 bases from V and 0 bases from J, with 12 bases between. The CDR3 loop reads CASRGGQLAKNIQYF. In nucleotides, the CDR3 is TGTGCCAGCAGGGGAGGACAGCTAGCCAAAAACATTCAGTACTTC.

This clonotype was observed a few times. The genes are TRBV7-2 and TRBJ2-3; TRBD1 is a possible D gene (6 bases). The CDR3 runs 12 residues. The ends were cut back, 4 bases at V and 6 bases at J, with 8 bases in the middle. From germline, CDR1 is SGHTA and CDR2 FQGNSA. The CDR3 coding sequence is TGTGCCAGCAGCTCCGACAGGGATACGCAGTATTTT. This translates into CASSSDRDTQYF.

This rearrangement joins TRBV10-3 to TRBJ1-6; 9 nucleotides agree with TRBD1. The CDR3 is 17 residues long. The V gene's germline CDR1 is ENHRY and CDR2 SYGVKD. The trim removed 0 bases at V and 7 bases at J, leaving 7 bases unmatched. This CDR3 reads CAISESIQGAKNSPLHF. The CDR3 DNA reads TGTGCCATCAGTGAGTCGATACAGGGGGCAAAAAATTCACCCCTCCACTTT.

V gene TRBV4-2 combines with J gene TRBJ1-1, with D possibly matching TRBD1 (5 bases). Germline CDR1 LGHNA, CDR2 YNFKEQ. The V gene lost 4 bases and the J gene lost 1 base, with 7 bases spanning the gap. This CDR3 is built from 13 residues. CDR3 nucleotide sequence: TGTGCCAGCAGCCTACAGGAGAACACTGAAGCTTTCTTT. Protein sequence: CASSLQENTEAFF.

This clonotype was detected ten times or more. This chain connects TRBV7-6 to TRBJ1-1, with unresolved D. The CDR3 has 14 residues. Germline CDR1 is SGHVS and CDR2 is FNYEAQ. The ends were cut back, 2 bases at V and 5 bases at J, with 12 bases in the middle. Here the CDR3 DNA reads TGTGCCAGCAGCTTATTTAGCCGGGAGACTGAAGCTTTCTTT. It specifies CASSLFSRETEAFF. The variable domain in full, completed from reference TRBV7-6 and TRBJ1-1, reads GAGVSQSPRYKVTKRGQDVALRCDPISGHVSLYWYRQALGQGPEFLTYFNYEAQQDKSGLPNDRFSAERPEGSISTLTIQRTEQRDSAMYRCASSLFSRETEAFFGQGTRLTVV.

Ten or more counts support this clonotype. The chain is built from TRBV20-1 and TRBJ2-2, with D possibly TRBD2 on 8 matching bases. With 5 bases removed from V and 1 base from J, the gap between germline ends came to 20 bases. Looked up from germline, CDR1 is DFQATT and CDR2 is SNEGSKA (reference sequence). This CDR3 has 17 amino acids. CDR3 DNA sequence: TGCAGTGCTGGGACAGATCTACTAGCGGAGAACACCGGGGAGCTGTTTTTT. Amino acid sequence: CSAGTDLLAENTGELFF.

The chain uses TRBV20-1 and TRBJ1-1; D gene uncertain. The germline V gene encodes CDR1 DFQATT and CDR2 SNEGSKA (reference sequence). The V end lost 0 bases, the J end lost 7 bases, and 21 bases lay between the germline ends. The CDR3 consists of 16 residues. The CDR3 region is CSARENAGRIQIEAFF. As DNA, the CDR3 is TGCAGTGCTAGAGAAAATGCAGGACGTATTCAGATTGAAGCTTTCTTT.

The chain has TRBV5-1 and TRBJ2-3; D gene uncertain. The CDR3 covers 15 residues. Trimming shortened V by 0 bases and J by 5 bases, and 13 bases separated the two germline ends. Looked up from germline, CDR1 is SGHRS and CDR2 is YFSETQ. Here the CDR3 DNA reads TGCGCCAGCAGCTTGGGTGTCGCGGTCGAAGATACGCAGTATTTT. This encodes CASSLGVAVEDTQYF.

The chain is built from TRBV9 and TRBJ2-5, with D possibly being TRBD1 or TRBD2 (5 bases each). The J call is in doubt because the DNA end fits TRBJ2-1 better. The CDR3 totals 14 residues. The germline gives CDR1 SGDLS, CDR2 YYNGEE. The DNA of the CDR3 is TGTGCCAGCAGCGCCGGGTCGGGGCAAGAGACCCAGTTCTTC. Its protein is CASSAGSGQETQFF.

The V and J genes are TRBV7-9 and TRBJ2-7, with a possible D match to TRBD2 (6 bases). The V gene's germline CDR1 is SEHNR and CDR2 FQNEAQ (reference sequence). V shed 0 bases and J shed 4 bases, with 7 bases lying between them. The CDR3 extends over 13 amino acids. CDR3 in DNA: TGTGCCAGCAGCTTAGCCCGGGAGTACGAGCAGTACTTC. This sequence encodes CASSLAREYEQYF. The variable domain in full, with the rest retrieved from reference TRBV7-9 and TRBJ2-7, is DTGVSQNPRHKITKRGQNVTFRCDPISEHNRLYWYRQTLGQGPEFLTYFQNEAQLEKSRLLSDRFSAERPKGSFSTLEIQRTEQGDSAMYLCASSLAREYEQYFGPGTRLTVT.

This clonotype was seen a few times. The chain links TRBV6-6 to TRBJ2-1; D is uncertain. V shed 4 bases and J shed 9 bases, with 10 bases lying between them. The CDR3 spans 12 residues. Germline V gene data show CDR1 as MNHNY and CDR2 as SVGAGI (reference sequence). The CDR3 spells CASSSPAGEQFF. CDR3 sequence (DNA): TGTGCCAGCAGTTCCCCGGCCGGTGAGCAGTTCTTC.

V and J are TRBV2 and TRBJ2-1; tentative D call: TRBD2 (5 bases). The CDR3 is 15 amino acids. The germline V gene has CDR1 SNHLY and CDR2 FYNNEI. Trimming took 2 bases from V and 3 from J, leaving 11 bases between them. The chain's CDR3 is CASSERGRSYNEQFF. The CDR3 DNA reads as TGTGCCAGCAGTGAAAGAGGGAGAAGCTACAATGAGCAGTTCTTC.

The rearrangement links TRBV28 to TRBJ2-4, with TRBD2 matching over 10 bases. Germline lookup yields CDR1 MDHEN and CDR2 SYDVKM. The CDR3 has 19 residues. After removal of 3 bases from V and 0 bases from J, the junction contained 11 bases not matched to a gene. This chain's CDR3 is CASSFLLAGLRTAKNIQYF. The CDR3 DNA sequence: TGTGCCAGCAGTTTCCTACTAGCGGGACTTCGAACAGCCAAAAACATTCAGTACTTC.

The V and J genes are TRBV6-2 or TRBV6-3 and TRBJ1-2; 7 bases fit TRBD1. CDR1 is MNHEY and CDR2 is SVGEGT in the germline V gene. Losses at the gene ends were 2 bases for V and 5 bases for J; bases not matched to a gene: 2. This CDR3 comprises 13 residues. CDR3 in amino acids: CASSYRTGYGYTF. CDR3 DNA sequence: TGTGCCAGCAGTTACCGGACAGGATATGGCTACACCTTC.

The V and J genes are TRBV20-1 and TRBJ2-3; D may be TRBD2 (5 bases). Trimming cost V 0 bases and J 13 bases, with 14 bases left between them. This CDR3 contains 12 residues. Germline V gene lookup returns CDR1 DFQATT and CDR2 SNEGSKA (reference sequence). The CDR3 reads CSARERDYQKYF. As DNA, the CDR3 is TGCAGTGCTAGAGAAAGAGACTACCAGAAGTATTTT.

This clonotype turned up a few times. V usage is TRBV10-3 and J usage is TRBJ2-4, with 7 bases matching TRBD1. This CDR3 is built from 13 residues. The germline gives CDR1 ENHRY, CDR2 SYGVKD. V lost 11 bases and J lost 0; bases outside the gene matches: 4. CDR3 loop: CASGTAAKNIQYF. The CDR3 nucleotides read TGTGCCTCCGGGACAGCAGCCAAAAACATTCAGTACTTC.

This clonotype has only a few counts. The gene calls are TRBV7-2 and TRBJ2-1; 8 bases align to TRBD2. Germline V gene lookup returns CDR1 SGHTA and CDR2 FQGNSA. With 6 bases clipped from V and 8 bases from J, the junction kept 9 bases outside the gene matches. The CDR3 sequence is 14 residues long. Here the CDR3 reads CASSLIAGRDEQFF. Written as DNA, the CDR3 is TGTGCCAGCAGTCTAATAGCGGGGCGGGATGAGCAGTTCTTC. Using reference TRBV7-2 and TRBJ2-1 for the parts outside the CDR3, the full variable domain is GAGVSQSPSNKVTEKGKDVELRCDPISGHTALYWYRQSLGQGLEFLIYFQGNSAPDKSGLPSDRFSAERTGGSVSTLTIQRTQQEDSAVYLCASSLIAGRDEQFFGPGTRLTVL.

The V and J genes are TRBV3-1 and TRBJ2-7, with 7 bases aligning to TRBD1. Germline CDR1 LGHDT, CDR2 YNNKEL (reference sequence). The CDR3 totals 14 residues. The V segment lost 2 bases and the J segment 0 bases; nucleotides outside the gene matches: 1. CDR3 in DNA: TGTGCCAGCAGCCAACAGGGGGTCTCCTACGAGCAGTACTTC. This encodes CASSQQGVSYEQYF.